The following is a TCR beta chain sequence with its context. Its antigen is undetermined. The length of the CDR3 is 13 residues. Trimming removed 6 bases from V and 4 bases from J; junction bases left unmatched: 9. Germline V gene data show CDR1 as SQVTM and CDR2 as ANQGSEA. The sample belongs to a study of shared clonotypes between healthy human individuals. Study details: Three plates each covered CD4 naive and memory; CD8 naive two, CD8 memory one. Study-level findings and limits: Clonotypes shared by all four donors outscored non-shared clonotypes in generation probability. Naive CD4 clonotypes overlapped across several donors at roughly 5%.

Every subset's genomic DNA went evenly onto several immunoSEQ plates. This table comes from immunoSEQ multiplex PCR, and its TCRdb copy is limited to in-frame clones, with some not included. The sample includes 500,000 to 550,000 clones, about 96% of them seen just once. This chain links TRBV29-1 with TRBJ2-7; TRBD1 aligns across 7 bases. This clonotype was obtained from a woman aged 25 to 39 in good health. Sample: naive CD4+ T cells sorted from blood. As for subset: CD45RA+ positively selected. This chain's CDR3 is CSVEVTGPYEQYF. The CDR3, as DNA: TGCAGCGTCGAGGTGACAGGGCCGTACGAGCAGTACTTC.